The clone carrying this T cell receptor beta chain has only one observation. This specimen belongs to a study of blood T cell repertoires in COVID-19. Study context: COVID-19 samples collected from the United States, Italy and Spain covered acute and convalescent phases. PBMCs, B-cell-depleted T cells, or T cells provided the cDNA or gDNA that made up the material.

With V trimmed by 0 bases and J by 7 bases, 5 bases remained unmatched. The CDR3 totals 16 residues. CDR1 LGHNA and CDR2 YSLEER come from the germline V gene. Authors' data handling: Estimated nucleated cell counts came from reference gene primer amplification. Clones were sequenced by immunoSEQ multiplex PCR, and TCRdb holds only the in-frame ones, with some missing. Clone size and the V and J calls come from that table; the DNA yielded D and trimming. The table lists some 55,000 clones, around nine tenths of them singletons, with about 3.1% in the top ten. The material sequenced was peripheral blood. The origin of this receptor is a human donor in a cohort sampled during active COVID-19. This chain connects TRBV4-3 to TRBJ2-1, with 11 bases aligning to TRBD1. CDR3 in DNA: TGCGCCAGCAGCCAAGATGGGGGACAGGGGGGGAATGAGCAGTTCTTC. This sequence encodes CASSQDGGQGGNEQFF.